Sequencing of this TCR beta chain was carried out in a study of blood T cells in healthy people across ages. Alongside a J-beta primer mix, a sample-barcoded 5' primer served in a second PCR lasting roughly 7 to 11 cycles. TCRdb reprocessed the 5' RACE reads via MiXCR and lists one record per CDR3 protein. Of 780,000 or so distinct CDR3 sequences detected, 45% to 70% appear once; the ten largest clones hold more than 25%. Germline CDR1 ENHRY, CDR2 SYGVKD. Trimming left V 5 bases short and J 4 bases short, with 12 bases between. The CDR3 consists of 15 residues. The TCR sequence derives from a man aged 35-49 years in good health. The source material was blood. This chain connects TRBV10-3 to TRBJ2-6; no clear D. The CDR3 sequence is CAISLSGRGANVLTF. The CDR3 coding sequence is TGTGCCATCAGTTTGTCGGGTCGGGGGGCCAACGTCCTGACTTTC.